The 2 T cell receptor beta chains in this list originate from one sample, sequenced in a study of blood T cell repertoires in COVID-19. Data came from immunoSEQ multiplex PCR; TCRdb stores just in-frame clones and leaves some out. The sample records 250,000 to 350,000 clones, around 90% being singletons. The material sequenced was PBMCs or T cells enriched from blood (not recorded which). These TCRs come from a woman under 30 with acute COVID-19.

V is TRBV2 and J is TRBJ2-2; 11 nucleotides align to TRBD2. From germline, CDR1 is SNHLY and CDR2 FYNNEI. The CDR3 spans 19 residues. The J segment lost 1 base and the V segment lost 7 bases, leaving 14 bases of the junction unmatched. The CDR3: CASTIGWFGTSGNTGELFF. As DNA, the CDR3 is TGTGCCAGCACCATAGGGTGGTTCGGGACTAGCGGGAACACCGGGGAGCTGTTTTTT.

The genes are TRBV6-5 and TRBJ2-5; a weak D match, TRBD2 (6 bases). From germline, CDR1 is MNHEY and CDR2 SVGAGI. V was pared by 4 bases and J by 4 bases, with 13 bases between. The CDR3 consists of 14 residues. In DNA, the CDR3 is TGTGCCAGCAGTTTTGCCGGGAGCAGAGAGACCCAGTACTTC. This translates into CASSFAGSRETQYF.